The present T cell receptor (beta chain) was sequenced within a study of CD8 T cells and mutated HIV epitopes (dated by TCRdb to the early 2020s). Regarding the study in general: Acutely infected subjects were chosen according to which epitope form their transmitted founder virus carried and according to their ELISpot responses. TL10, KY11, RF10 and TY8 were used as the epitopes. The study sequenced single-cell TCR alpha/beta chains of CD8+ T cells specific for non-adapted (NAE) and adapted (AE) forms of four HIV Nef epitopes. Not every subject was tested for the same epitope, and only RF10 was examined in both acute and chronic HIV infection. Six to eight chronically and a few acutely HIV-infected subjects were included in the cohort. Of about 150 subjects screened, the criteria for sorting epitope-specific T cells were met by only a subset.

The germline V gene (reference sequence) sets CDR1 to DFQATT and CDR2 to SNEGSKA. From the cysteine through the phenylalanine, the CDR3 covers 18 amino acids. The retained sequence is limited to the CDR3, 54 bases, with the frame set at the first base. Germline trimming amounts to 8 bases on V and 3 bases on J, with 23 as the count of junction bases outside the gene matches. What the work shows at the level of the full study, not this receptor alone: The main limitations were acknowledged to be the small number of subjects and the diverse clinical presentations of the subjects. Single-reactive CD8+ T cells were seen only in acutely infected subjects, suggesting possible clonal selection between acute and chronic infection. Multiple alpha and beta chain CDR3s were present in some wells, and only cells with both an alpha and a beta chain were included. Clonality of dual tetramer+ cells was higher in chronic subjects than in acute subjects (mean difference around 0.31), although the study did not have enough power to detect a significant difference.

Receptors were amplified or captured by single-cell sequencing. Single-cell cDNA was generated with a method adapted from Smart-seq2 and MARS-Seq, using oligo-dT primers with well-specific UMIs and KAPA HiFi first-round PCR. After pooling, the first-round products went through nested PCR using template-switch oligo forward primers together with barcoded reverse primers specific to the TCR alpha and beta chains. Products were purified with AMPure XP, indexed with TruSeq adapters, and quantified with the KAPA Universal qPCR Library Quantification Kit. An Illumina MiSeq running 2x300 bp paired-end chemistry was used to sequence the TCR libraries. On the study's bioinformatics: After quality filtering, reads were demultiplexed to wells and mapped to the TCRA and TCRB loci, after which clonotypes were assigned with MiXCR and analysis was performed in VGAS. A modified VDJfasta platform was used to deconvolute the TCR data. An analysis of CDR3 overlap between plates ruled out large-scale cross-plate contamination. Clonality was computed as one minus the ratio of unique productive CDR3s to total productive CDR3s. The public reads were reprocessed in TCRdb via fastp at Q25 and MiXCR, keeping in-frame beta chains. Each record represents a unique CDR3 protein, reported with the most common genes and DNA among its rows. TCRdb's processing, not the authors', yielded these V and J calls. The sample contains several hundred distinct CDR3 sequences, approximately 50% of them found a single time. Around 49% of the sample comes from the top ten.

Turning to this clonotype: No qualities accompany the bases; no much larger clone lies one base away.

What this sample's time point label stands for: sampled during acute HIV-1 infection (about 23-92 days post infection). Peripheral blood mononuclear cells were isolated by Ficoll density gradient separation from leukapheresis or whole blood and were subsequently cryopreserved. Without stimulation, thawed PBMCs were stained with HLA class I tetramers loaded with the NAE or AE epitope to identify resting antigen-specific CD8+ T cells. A BD FACS Aria III was used to sort single CD8+ T cells into 96-well plates containing lysis buffer. This material consisted of CD8+ T cells sorted from blood by dual tetramer staining, taken during acute HIV infection. The cell subset or site label for this specimen denotes: cells binding both NAE and AE RF10 tetramers (cross-reactive), unstimulated. The chain links TRBV20-1 with TRBJ2-7, and 9 bases in between align with TRBD1. The receptor's source is a man aged 30 to 45 with HIV-1 infection. The base sequence is TGCAGTTTCCCGCAAGTCGCCGGGACAGGGCTCTCCTACTACGAGCAGTACTTC. This gives the protein CSFPQVAGTGLSYYEQYF.